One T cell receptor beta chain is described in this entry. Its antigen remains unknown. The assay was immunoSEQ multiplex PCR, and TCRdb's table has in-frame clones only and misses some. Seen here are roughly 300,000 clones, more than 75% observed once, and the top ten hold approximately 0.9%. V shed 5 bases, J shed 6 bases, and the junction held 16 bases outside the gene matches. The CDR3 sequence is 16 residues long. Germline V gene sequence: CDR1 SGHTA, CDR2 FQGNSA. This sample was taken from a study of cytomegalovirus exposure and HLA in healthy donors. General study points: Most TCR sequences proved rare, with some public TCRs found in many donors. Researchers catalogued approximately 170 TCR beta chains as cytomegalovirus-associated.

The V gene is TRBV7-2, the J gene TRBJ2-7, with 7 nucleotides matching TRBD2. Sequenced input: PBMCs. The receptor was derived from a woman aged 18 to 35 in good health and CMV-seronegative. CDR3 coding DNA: TGTGCCAGCAGCCGATGGGGGGAGGTGGGAGGGCTCGAGCAGTACTTC. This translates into CASSRWGEVGGLEQYF.